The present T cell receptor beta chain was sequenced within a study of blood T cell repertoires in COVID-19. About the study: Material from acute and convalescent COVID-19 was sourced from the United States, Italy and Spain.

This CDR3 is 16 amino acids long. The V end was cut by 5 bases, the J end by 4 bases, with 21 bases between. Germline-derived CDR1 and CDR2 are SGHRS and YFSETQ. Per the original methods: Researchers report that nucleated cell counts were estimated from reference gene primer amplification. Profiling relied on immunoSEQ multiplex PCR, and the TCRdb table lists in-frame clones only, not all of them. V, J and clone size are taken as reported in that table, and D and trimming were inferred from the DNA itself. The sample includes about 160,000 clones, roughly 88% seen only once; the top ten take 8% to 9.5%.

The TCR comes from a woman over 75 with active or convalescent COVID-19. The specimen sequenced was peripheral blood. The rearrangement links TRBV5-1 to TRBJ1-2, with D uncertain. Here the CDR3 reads CASRTRASAGTYGYTF. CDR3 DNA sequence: TGCGCCAGCAGGACTAGGGCGTCGGCAGGCACCTATGGCTACACCTTC.